Listed below are T cell receptor beta chains from one sample, sequenced in a study of monozygotic twins with inflammatory bowel disease. TCRdb reprocessed the 5' RACE reads, with one entry per CDR3 protein and no DNA. The table lists approximately 400,000 distinct CDR3 sequences. Sequencing used blood. Every receptor here comes from a human donor with ulcerative colitis or Crohn's disease, or a healthy co-twin of an affected twin (not recorded which). Both conserved end residues are part of each CDR3. The order of the fields is V gene, J gene, CDR3 protein.

V gene: TRBV3-1
J gene: TRBJ2-7
CDR3 protein: CASSPWPRRGEQYF

V gene: TRBV6-1
J gene: TRBJ1-2
CDR3 protein: CASSTQSVRSYGYTF

V gene: TRBV6-1
J gene: TRBJ2-7
CDR3 protein: CASSDGAGYEQYF

V gene: TRBV5-5
J gene: TRBJ2-1
CDR3 protein: CASSPGQASYNEQFF

V gene: TRBV4-2
J gene: TRBJ2-5
CDR3 protein: CASSQDFRTGTQYF

V gene: TRBV20-1
J gene: TRBJ2-7
CDR3 protein: CSARDRDGPYEQYF

V gene: TRBV11-3
J gene: TRBJ2-2
CDR3 protein: CASSLYGGESGELFF

V gene: TRBV3-1
J gene: TRBJ2-7
CDR3 protein: CASSQIGGQGNNF

V gene: TRBV18
J gene: TRBJ1-4
CDR3 protein: CASSPRSGWSEKLFF

V gene: TRBV7-9
J gene: TRBJ1-2
CDR3 protein: CASSWKPGLYGYTF

V gene: TRBV5-6
J gene: TRBJ2-2
CDR3 protein: CASSVSGGAPGELFF

V gene: TRBV6-4
J gene: TRBJ2-7
CDR3 protein: CASSGPRYEQYF

V gene: TRBV6-2/TRBV6-3
J gene: TRBJ2-1
CDR3 protein: CASSLDAGGYNEQFF

V gene: TRBV4-2
J gene: TRBJ2-1
CDR3 protein: CASSQDSGTANYNEQFF

V gene: TRBV7-3
J gene: TRBJ1-1
CDR3 protein: CASSSPASQAFF

V gene: TRBV28
J gene: TRBJ1-2
CDR3 protein: CASSLSGQFYGYTF

V gene: TRBV18
J gene: TRBJ1-1
CDR3 protein: CASSPTSYRGINEAFF

V gene: TRBV9
J gene: TRBJ2-3
CDR3 protein: CASSVGGTDTQYF

V gene: TRBV12-3/TRBV12-4
J gene: TRBJ2-3
CDR3 protein: CASNRQGSADTQYF

V gene: TRBV30
J gene: TRBJ2-1
CDR3 protein: CAWSQGSYNEQFF

V gene: TRBV11-2
J gene: TRBJ2-3
CDR3 protein: CASSLFSMDTQYF

V gene: TRBV2
J gene: TRBJ2-3
CDR3 protein: CASRLTGGVGTDTQYF

V gene: TRBV7-2
J gene: TRBJ1-6
CDR3 protein: CASSERGPGYNSPLHF

V gene: TRBV7-2
J gene: TRBJ1-2
CDR3 protein: CASSFDGRVHGYTF